One sample yielded the 15 T cell receptor beta chains listed below, sequenced in a study of blood T cell repertoires in COVID-19 (dated by TCRdb to about 2020). Library preparation was by the immunoSEQ multiplex PCR assay. TCRdb took this table from immuneACCESS and kept in-frame rearrangements with V and J called. Such tables lack part of the clones; where checked against another copy, unresolved V genes explain under half of the gap, and the rest is unexplained. In this sample the table shows about 50,000 clones, about 87% of which occur a single time. The ten top clones hold roughly 12% of the sample. The sample consisted of peripheral blood. The receptors derive from a human donor with active COVID-19. The donor label of this sample is uncertain.

V usage is TRBV14 and J usage is TRBJ1-2, with D possibly TRBD1 on 6 matching bases. In germline, CDR1 is SGHDN, CDR2 FVKESK. V lost 10 bases to trimming and J lost 8 bases, with 20 bases between them. The CDR3 is made up of 13 amino acids. The CDR3 coding sequence is TGTGCCATCCAAAGGGGGAGTAACGGAGGCTACACCTTC. Translating it yields CAIQRGSNGGYTF.

The chain has TRBV27 and TRBJ2-3, with 15 bases lining up with TRBD2. V lost 7 bases and J lost 2; bases outside the gene matches: 10. Germline V CDR1 and CDR2: MNHEY, SMNVEV (reference sequence). CDR3 size: 18 residues. CDR3 protein: CASTLKGLAGGYTDTQYF. CDR3 DNA: TGTGCCAGCACCCTGAAGGGACTAGCGGGGGGTTACACAGATACGCAGTATTTT.

The J gene is TRBJ1-1, the V gene TRBV7-9, with D perhaps matching TRBD1 (6 bases). From germline, CDR1 is SEHNR and CDR2 FQNEAQ (reference sequence). The CDR3 has 12 residues. Trimming took 6 bases from V and 6 from J, leaving 11 bases between them. Written as DNA, the CDR3 is TGTGCCAGCAGGGCACAGGGATCTGAAGCTTTCTTT. Amino acid sequence: CASRAQGSEAFF.

V gene TRBV2 combines with J gene TRBJ2-1; TRBD1 matches at 10 bases. Germline trimming cut 6 bases from V and 7 bases from J; bases unmatched to any gene: 6. There are 14 residues in the CDR3. Germline V gene sequence: CDR1 SNHLY, CDR2 FYNNEI. The CDR3 protein is CASSATGGKNEQFF. CDR3 in DNA: TGTGCCAGCAGCGCGACAGGGGGCAAAAATGAGCAGTTCTTC.

V is TRBV28 and J is TRBJ2-5; 7 bases align to TRBD2. The CDR3 runs 14 residues. CDR1 and CDR2 (germline): MDHEN, SYDVKM. The junction had 7 bases not matched to a gene; V was cut back by 7 bases and J by 2 bases. This CDR3 reads CASTPFGGQETQYF. The CDR3, as DNA: TGTGCCAGCACCCCGTTCGGGGGGCAAGAGACCCAGTACTTC.

This clone was counted a single time. This chain connects TRBV5-8 to TRBJ1-3; 8 bases line up with TRBD1. V lost 5 bases, J lost 6 bases, and 10 bases stayed unmatched. CDR3 length: 15 amino acids. In germline, CDR1 is SGHTS, CDR2 YDEGEE. CDR3 sequence: CASSYQGAPENTIYF. The CDR3, as DNA: TGTGCCAGCAGTTATCAGGGGGCTCCGGAAAACACCATATATTTT.

This chain joins TRBV7-8 and TRBJ2-2, with TRBD2 matching over 11 bases. The CDR3 has 15 amino acids. J gave up 5 bases and V 5 bases, and 4 bases lay outside the gene matches. Germline lookup yields CDR1 SGHVS and CDR2 FQNEAQ. The CDR3 sequence: CASSLRLAGTGELFF. In DNA, the CDR3 is TGTGCCAGCAGCCTTAGACTAGCGGGGACCGGGGAGCTGTTTTTT.

The genes are TRBV5-4 and TRBJ1-1; possibly TRBD1 for D (6 bases). Germline lookup yields CDR1 SGHNT and CDR2 YYREEE (reference sequence). The length of the CDR3 is 17 residues. The V gene lost 4 bases and the J gene lost 0 bases, with 19 bases spanning the gap. CDR3 residues: CASSRPGMGAMNTEAFF. The CDR3 region has the DNA TGTGCCAGCAGCCGTCCAGGGATGGGGGCCATGAACACTGAAGCTTTCTTT.

A single count supports this clone. The chain uses TRBV5-1 and TRBJ1-4; TRBD1 might be the D (6 bases). Germline CDR1 SGHRS, CDR2 YFSETQ. With 3 bases removed from V and 0 bases from J, the gap between germline ends came to 9 bases. The CDR3 has 15 residues. CDR3 coding DNA: TGCGCCAGCAGCTCTGGGGGCTCAACTAATGAAAAACTGTTTTTT. Its translation: CASSSGGSTNEKLFF. The full variable domain, its missing parts supplied by reference TRBV5-1 and TRBJ1-4, is KAGVTQTPRYLIKTRGQQVTLSCSPISGHRSVSWYQQTPGQGLQFLFEYFSETQRNKGNFPGRFSGRQFSNSRSEMNVSTLELGDSALYLCASSSGGSTNEKLFFGSGTQLSVL.

The chain joins TRBV11-3 to TRBJ1-4; D is unresolved. Germline V gene sequence: CDR1 SGHNT, CDR2 YENEEA. The CDR3 has 13 residues. The V gene lost 0 bases and the J gene lost 12 bases, with 11 bases spanning the gap. The CDR3 bases are TGTGCCAGCAGCTTAGATAGATCCACTGAACTGTTTTTT. Residues: CASSLDRSTELFF.

The chain has TRBV6-6 and TRBJ2-1, with D perhaps TRBD1 (5 bases). The CDR3 extends over 13 amino acids. Between the trimmed V and J ends, which lost 8 bases and 9 bases, there was a span of 17 bases. CDR1 is MNHNY and CDR2 is SVGAGI in the germline V gene (reference sequence). CDR3 residues: CASGAKMLGEQFF. As DNA, the CDR3 is TGTGCCAGCGGGGCCAAGATGTTAGGTGAGCAGTTCTTC.

The genes are TRBV5-6 and TRBJ2-7, with TRBD1 as a possible D gene (5 bases). The CDR3 is made up of 14 amino acids. From germline, CDR1 is SGHDT and CDR2 YYEEEE. V gave up 4 bases and J gave up 2 bases, with 13 bases separating them. CDR3 in amino acids: CASSQVAGPYEQYF. CDR3 in DNA: TGTGCCAGCAGCCAAGTCGCAGGGCCCTACGAGCAGTACTTC.

The rearrangement joins TRBV28 to TRBJ1-1, with 11 nucleotides matching TRBD1. The length of the CDR3 is 15 residues. The germline CDR1 and CDR2 sequences are MDHEN and SYDVKM. V was pared by 3 bases and J by 4 bases, with 4 bases of the junction left unmatched. CDR3 in amino acids: CASSFRTGGITEAFF. DNA of the CDR3: TGTGCCAGCAGTTTCCGGACAGGGGGCATCACTGAAGCTTTCTTT.

This clone qualifies as medium-sized. The chain couples TRBV5-1 to TRBJ1-4; 7 bases match TRBD1. The germline CDR1 and CDR2 sequences are SGHRS and YFSETQ. This CDR3 spans 15 amino acids. J lost 5 bases, V lost 0 bases, and 4 bases had no gene match. The CDR3 sequence: CASSLGQGKNEKLFF. The CDR3 nucleotides are TGCGCCAGCAGCTTGGGACAGGGCAAAAATGAAAAACTGTTTTTT.

V and J are TRBV10-3 and TRBJ2-1; TRBD2 matches 16 bases. Germline-derived CDR1 and CDR2 are ENHRY and SYGVKD. After removal of 0 bases from V and 5 bases from J, the junction contained 4 bases not matched to a gene. The length of the CDR3 is 18 residues. The CDR3 sequence is CAISESGTSGGAHNEQFF. The DNA of the CDR3 is TGTGCCATCAGTGAGTCCGGGACTAGCGGGGGGGCGCACAATGAGCAGTTCTTC.